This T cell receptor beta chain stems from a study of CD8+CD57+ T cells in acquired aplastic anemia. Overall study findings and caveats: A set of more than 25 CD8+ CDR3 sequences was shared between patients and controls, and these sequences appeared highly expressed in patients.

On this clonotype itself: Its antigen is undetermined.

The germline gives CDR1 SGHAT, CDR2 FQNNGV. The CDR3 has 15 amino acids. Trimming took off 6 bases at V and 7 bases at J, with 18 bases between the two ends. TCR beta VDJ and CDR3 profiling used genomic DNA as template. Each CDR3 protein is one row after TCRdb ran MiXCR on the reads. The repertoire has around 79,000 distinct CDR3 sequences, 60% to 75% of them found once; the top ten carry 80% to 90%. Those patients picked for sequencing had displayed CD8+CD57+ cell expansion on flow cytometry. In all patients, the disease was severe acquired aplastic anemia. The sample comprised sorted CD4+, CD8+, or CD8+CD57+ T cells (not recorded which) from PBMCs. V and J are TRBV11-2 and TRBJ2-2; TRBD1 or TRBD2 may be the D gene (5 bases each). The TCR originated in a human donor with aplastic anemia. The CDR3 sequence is CASRGMGRDGGELFF. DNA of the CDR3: TGTGCCAGCAGAGGGATGGGACGGGATGGCGGGGAGCTGTTTTTT.